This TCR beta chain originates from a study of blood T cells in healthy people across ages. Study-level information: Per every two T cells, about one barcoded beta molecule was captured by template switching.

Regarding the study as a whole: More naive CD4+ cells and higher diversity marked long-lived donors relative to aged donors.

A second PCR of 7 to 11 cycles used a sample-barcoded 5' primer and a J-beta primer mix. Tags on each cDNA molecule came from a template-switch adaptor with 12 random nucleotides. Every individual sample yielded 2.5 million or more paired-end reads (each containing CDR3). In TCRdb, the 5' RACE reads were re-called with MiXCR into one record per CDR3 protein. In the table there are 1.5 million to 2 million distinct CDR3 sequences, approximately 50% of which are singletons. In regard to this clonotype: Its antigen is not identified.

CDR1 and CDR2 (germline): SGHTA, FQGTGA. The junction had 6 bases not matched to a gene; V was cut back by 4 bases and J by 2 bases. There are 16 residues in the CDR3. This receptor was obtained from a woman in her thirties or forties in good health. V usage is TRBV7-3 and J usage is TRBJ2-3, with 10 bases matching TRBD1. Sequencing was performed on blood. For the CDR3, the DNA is TGTGCCAGCAGCTCCTGGACAGGGGGGACCACAGATACGCAGTATTTT. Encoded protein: CASSSWTGGTTDTQYF.